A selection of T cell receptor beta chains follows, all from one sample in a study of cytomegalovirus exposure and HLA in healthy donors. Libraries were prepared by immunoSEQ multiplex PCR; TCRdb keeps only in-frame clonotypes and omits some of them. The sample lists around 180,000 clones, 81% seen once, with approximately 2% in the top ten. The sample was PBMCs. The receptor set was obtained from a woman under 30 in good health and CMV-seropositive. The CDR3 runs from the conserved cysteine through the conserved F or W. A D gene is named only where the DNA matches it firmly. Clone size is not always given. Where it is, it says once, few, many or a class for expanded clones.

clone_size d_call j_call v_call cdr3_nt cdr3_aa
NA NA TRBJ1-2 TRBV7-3 TGTGCCAGCAGCTTTGGGGGAGGATATGGCTACACCTTC CASSFGGGYGYTF
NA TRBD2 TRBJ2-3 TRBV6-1 TGTGCCAGCAGTGAAAGCGGGGGATTCACAGATACGCAGTATTTT CASSESGGFTDTQYF
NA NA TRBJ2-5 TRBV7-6 TGTGCCAGCAGCTTGGGTGCGGGAAAAGAGACCCAGTACTTC CASSLGAGKETQYF
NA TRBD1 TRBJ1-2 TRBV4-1 TGCGCCAGCAGACCACAGGGGGCCAGGGGCTACACCTTC CASRPQGARGYTF
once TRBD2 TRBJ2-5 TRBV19 TGTGCCAGTAGTCAGGGCGGGGGGGGCCAAGAGACCCAGTACTTC CASSQGGGGQETQYF
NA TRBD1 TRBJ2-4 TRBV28 TGTGCCAGCAGTCCCGGGACAGGGGCTAACAGTCAGTACTTC CASSPGTGANSQYF
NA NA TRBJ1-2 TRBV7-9 TGTTCCAGCAGCTTAGACTATGCTTCCTCAGGGTATGGCTACACCTTC CSSSLDYASSGYGYTF
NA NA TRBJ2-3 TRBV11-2 TGTGCCAGCAGCTTACCTCCGGTCGATACGCAGTATTTT CASSLPPVDTQYF
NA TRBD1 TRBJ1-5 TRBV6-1 TGTGCCAGCAGTGAAGGGACAGGGGCTTGGCAGCCCCAGCATTTT CASSEGTGAWQPQHF
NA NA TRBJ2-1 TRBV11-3 TGTGCCATCAAGCAGGGGGGAACAGGTGAGCAGTTCTTC CAIKQGGTGEQFF
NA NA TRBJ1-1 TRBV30 TGTGCCTGGAGTTTGGGCGGGGGGCTACCTGAAGCTTTCTTT CAWSLGGGLPEAFF